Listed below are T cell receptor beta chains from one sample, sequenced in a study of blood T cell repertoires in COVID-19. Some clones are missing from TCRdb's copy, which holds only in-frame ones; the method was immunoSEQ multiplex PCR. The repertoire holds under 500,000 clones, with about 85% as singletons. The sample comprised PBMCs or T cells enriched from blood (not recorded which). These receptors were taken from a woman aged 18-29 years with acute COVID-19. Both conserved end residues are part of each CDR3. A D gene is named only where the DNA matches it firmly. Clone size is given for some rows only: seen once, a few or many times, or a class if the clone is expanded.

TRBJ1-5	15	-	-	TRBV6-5	CASSYSMRSNQPQHF	TGTGCCAGCAGTTACTCGATGAGAAGCAATCAGCCCCAGCATTTT
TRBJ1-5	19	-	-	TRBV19	CASSIRVSRRQGGFQPQHF	TGTGCCAGTAGTATAAGAGTTTCGAGAAGGCAGGGAGGCTTTCAGCCCCAGCATTTT
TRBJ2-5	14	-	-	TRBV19	CASSIGGRRETQYF	TGTGCCAGTAGTATAGGGGGGCGGCGGGAGACCCAGTACTTC
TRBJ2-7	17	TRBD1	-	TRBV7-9	CASSRNRRDRGLNEQYF	TGTGCCAGCAGTCGTAATCGTCGGGACAGGGGGCTGAACGAGCAGTACTTC
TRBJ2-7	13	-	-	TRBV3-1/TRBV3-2	CASSQVASYEQYF	TGTGCCAGCAGCCAAGTGGCCTCCTACGAGCAGTACTTC
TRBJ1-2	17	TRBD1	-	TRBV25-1	CASSEWRTGFLRIGYTF	TGTGCCAGCAGTGAATGGAGGACAGGGTTTTTGCGTATCGGCTACACCTTC
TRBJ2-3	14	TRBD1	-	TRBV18	CASSPAGGEDTQYF	TGTGCCAGCTCACCAGCAGGGGGCGAAGATACGCAGTATTTT
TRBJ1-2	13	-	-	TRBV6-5	CASSTRDKYGYTF	TGTGCCAGCAGTACTCGGGACAAATATGGCTACACCTTC
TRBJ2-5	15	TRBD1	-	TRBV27	CASSTNSGGWETQYF	TGTGCCAGCAGCACTAATTCAGGGGGTTGGGAGACCCAGTACTTC
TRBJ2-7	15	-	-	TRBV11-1	CASSFSRDKTYEQYF	TGTGCCAGCAGCTTTTCCCGGGACAAGACCTACGAGCAGTACTTC
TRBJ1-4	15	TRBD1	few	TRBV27	CASSYSTGGFEKLFF	TGTGCCAGCAGTTACTCGACAGGGGGTTTTGAAAAACTGTTTTTT
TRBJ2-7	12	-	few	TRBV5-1	CASSPDNYEQYF	TGCGCCAGCAGCCCTGACAACTACGAGCAGTACTTC
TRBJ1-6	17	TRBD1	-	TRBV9	CASSVAQGKFINSPLHF	TGTGCCAGCAGCGTAGCACAGGGGAAGTTTATCAATTCACCCCTCCACTTT
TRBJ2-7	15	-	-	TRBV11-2	CASSHGPGFGREQYF	TGTGCCAGCAGTCACGGCCCAGGGTTTGGGCGCGAGCAGTACTTC
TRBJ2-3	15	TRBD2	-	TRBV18	CASSPGTTRTDTQYF	TGTGCCAGCTCACCGGGGACTACCCGCACAGATACGCAGTATTTT
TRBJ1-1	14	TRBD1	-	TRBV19	CASTGRGLFTEAFF	TGTGCCAGTACTGGCAGGGGGCTCTTCACTGAAGCTTTCTTT
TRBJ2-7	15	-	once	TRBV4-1	CASSQDRGPSYEQYF	TGCGCCAGCAGCCAAGATCGAGGGCCATCCTACGAGCAGTACTTC
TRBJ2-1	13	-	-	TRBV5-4	CASSLTGDNEQFF	TGTGCCAGCAGCCTTACAGGAGACAATGAGCAGTTCTTC